This T cell receptor beta chain is from a study of identical twins. Study conclusions and caveats: Invariant MAIT and iNKT cells may have partly biased zero-insertion analyses.

The CDR3 spans 15 residues. V lost 6 bases, J lost 8 bases, and 20 bases lay in between. Template switching (which added a universal primer site) was used, and cDNA carried unique molecular identifiers. TCRdb passed the 5' RACE reads through MiXCR, listing each CDR3 protein once. The data show 550,000 to 700,000 distinct CDR3 sequences, with just under 10% seen just once and approximately 3.2% held by the top ten. This clonotype has at least ten counts. The antigen remains undetermined. These same data were also listed under a study on yellow fever vaccine responses in identical twins.

The sequence derives from a woman in her late teens or twenties in good health. Material for sequencing was PBMCs. J is TRBJ2-1 and V is TRBV12-3 or TRBV12-4; D is possibly TRBD1 (5 bases). The CDR3 region is CASSQTPRVPDEQFF. CDR3 nucleotide sequence: TGTGCCAGCAGCCAAACACCCAGGGTTCCCGATGAGCAGTTCTTC.